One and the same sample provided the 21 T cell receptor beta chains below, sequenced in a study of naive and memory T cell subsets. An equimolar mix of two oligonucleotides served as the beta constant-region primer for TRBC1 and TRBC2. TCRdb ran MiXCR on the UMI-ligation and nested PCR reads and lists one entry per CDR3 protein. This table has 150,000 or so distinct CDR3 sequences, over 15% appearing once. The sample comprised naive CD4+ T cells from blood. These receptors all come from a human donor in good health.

The CDR3 bases are TGCGCCAGCAGCCAACTAGGGTATGGGGCCAACGTCCTGACTTTC. Its protein product is CASSQLGYGANVLTF. This chain joins TRBV4-3 and TRBJ2-6; D not certain. Trimming stripped 2 bases from V and 3 bases from J, with 8 bases between. The CDR3 loop spans 15 amino acids. Germline CDR1 is LGHNA and CDR2 is YSLEER.

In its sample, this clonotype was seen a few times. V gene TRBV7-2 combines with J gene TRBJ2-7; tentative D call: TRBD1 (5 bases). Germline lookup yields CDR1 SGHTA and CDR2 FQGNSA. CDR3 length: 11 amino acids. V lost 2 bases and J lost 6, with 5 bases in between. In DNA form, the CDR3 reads TGTGCCAGCAGCTTAACAGGCGAGCAGTACTTC. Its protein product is CASSLTGEQYF. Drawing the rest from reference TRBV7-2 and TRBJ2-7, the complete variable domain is GAGVSQSPSNKVTEKGKDVELRCDPISGHTALYWYRQSLGQGLEFLIYFQGNSAPDKSGLPSDRFSAERTGGSVSTLTIQRTQQEDSAVYLCASSLTGEQYFGPGTRLTVT.

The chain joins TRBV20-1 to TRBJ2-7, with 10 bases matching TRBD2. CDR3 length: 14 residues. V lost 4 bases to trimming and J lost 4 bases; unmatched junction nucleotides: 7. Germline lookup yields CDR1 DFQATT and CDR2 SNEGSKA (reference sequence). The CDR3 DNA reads TGCAGTGCTAAGTCTAGCGGGAGTTTTTACGAGCAGTACTTC. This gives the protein CSAKSSGSFYEQYF.

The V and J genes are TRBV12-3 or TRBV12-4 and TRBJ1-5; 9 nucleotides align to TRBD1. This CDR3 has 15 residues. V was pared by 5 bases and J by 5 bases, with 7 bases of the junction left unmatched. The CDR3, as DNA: TGTGCCAGCAGTCCGAACAGGGGGCCCTATCAGCCCCAGCATTTT. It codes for CASSPNRGPYQPQHF.

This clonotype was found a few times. In nucleotides, the CDR3 is TGTGCCAGCTCACCGGACAGGACCTACGAGCAGTACTTC. Amino acids: CASSPDRTYEQYF. The chain carries TRBV18 and TRBJ2-7; 7 bases map to TRBD1. The J segment lost 2 bases and the V segment lost 3 bases, leaving 1 base of the junction unmatched. This CDR3 has 13 amino acids. Germline values: CDR1 KGHSH, CDR2 LQKENI.

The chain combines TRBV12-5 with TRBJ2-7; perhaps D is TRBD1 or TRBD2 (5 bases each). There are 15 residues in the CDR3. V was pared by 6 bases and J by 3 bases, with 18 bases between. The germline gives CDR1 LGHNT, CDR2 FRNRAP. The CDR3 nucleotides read TGTGCTAGTGGGAGAGGGGTGGGGACCGACTACGAGCAGTACTTC. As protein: CASGRGVGTDYEQYF.

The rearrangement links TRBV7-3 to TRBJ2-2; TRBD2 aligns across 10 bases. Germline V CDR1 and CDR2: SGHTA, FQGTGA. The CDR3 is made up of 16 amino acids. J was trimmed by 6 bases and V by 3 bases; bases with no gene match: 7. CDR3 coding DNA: TGTGCCAGCAGCTTCGGGCTAGCGGGAGCTGCCGGGGAGCTGTTTTTT. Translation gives CASSFGLAGAAGELFF.

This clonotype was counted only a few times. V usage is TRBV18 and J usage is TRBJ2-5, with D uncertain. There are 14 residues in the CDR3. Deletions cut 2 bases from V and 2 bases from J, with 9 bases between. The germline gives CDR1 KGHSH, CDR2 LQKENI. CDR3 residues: CASSPGQAQETQYF. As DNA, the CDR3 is TGTGCCAGCTCACCAGGGCAGGCACAAGAGACCCAGTACTTC.

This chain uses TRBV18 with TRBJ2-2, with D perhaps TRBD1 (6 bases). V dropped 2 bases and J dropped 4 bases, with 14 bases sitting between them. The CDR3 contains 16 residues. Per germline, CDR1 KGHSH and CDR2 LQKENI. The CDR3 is CASSPGDQGGTGELFF. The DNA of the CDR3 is TGTGCCAGCTCACCAGGGGACCAAGGGGGCACCGGGGAGCTGTTTTTT.

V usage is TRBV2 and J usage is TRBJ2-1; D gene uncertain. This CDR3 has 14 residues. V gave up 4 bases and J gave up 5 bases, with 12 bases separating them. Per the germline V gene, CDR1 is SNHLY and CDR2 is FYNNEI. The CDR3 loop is CASSVDEANNEQFF. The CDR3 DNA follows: TGTGCCAGCAGTGTTGACGAAGCCAACAATGAGCAGTTCTTC.

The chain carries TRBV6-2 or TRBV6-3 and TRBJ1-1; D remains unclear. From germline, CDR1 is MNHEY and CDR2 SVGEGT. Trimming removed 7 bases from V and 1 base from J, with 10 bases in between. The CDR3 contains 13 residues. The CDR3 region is CASKKDGNTEAFF. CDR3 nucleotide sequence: TGTGCCAGCAAAAAGGACGGGAACACTGAAGCTTTCTTT.

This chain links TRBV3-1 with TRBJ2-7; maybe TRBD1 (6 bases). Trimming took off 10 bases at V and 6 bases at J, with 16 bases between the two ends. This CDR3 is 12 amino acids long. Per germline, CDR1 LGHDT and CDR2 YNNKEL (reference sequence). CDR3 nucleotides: TGTGCCACAGGCTGGGGGCAAGGCGAGCAGTACTTC. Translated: CATGWGQGEQYF.

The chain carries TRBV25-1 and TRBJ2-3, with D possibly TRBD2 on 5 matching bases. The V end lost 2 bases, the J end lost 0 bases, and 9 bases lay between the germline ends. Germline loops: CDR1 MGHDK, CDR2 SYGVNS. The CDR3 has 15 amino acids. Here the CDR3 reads CASSELGASTDTQYF. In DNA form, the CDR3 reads TGTGCCAGCAGTGAACTGGGAGCAAGCACAGATACGCAGTATTTT.

CDR3 DNA sequence: TGTGCCAGTAGCTCTGGAGTGAACACTGAAGCTTTCTTT. Its protein is CASSSGVNTEAFF. The rearrangement joins TRBV19 to TRBJ1-1; D is undetermined. The V end lost 6 bases, the J end lost 0 bases, and 8 bases lay between the germline ends. The CDR3 is 13 amino acids. Looked up from germline, CDR1 is LNHDA and CDR2 is SQIVND (reference sequence).

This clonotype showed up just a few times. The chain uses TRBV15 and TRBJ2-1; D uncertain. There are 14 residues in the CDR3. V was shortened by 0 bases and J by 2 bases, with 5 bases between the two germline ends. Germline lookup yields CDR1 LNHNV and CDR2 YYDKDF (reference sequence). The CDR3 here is CATSRDVTYNEQFF. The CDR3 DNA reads TGTGCCACCAGCAGAGACGTCACCTACAATGAGCAGTTCTTC.

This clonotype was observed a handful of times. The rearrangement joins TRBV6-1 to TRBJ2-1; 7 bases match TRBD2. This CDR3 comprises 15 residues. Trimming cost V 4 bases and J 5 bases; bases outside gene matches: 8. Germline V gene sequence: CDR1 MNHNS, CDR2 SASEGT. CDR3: CASSGSGGSHNEQFF. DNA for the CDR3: TGTGCCAGCAGTGGTTCTGGCGGGAGTCACAATGAGCAGTTCTTC.

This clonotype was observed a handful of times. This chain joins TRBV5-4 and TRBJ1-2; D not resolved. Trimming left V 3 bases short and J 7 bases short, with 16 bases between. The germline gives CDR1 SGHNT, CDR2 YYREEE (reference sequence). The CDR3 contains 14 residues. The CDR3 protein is CASSSDGRPGGYTF. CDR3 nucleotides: TGTGCCAGCAGCTCGGACGGGCGTCCGGGTGGCTACACCTTC.

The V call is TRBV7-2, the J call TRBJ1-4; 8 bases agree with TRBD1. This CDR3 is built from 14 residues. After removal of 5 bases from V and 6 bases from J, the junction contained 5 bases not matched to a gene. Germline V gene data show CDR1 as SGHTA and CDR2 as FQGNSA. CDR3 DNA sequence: TGTGCCAGCAGCCCGACAGGGGTCGATGAAAAACTGTTTTTT. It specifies CASSPTGVDEKLFF.

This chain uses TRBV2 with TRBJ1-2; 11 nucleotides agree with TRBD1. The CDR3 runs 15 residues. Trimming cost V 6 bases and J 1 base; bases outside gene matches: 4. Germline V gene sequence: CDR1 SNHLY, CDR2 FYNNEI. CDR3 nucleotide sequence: TGTGCCAGCAGGAGGACAGGGGGCGATAACTATGGCTACACCTTC. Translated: CASRRTGGDNYGYTF. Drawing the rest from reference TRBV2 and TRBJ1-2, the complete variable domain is EPEVTQTPSHQVTQMGQEVILRCVPISNHLYFYWYRQILGQKVEFLVSFYNNEISEKSEIFDDQFSVERPDGSNFTLKIRSTKLEDSAMYFCASRRTGGDNYGYTFGSGTRLTVV.

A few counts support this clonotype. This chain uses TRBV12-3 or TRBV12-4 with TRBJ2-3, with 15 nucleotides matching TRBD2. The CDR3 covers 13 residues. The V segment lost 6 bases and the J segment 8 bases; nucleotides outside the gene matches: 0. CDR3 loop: CASRGLAGGTQYF. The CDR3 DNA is TGTGCCAGCAGGGGACTAGCGGGAGGTACGCAGTATTTT.

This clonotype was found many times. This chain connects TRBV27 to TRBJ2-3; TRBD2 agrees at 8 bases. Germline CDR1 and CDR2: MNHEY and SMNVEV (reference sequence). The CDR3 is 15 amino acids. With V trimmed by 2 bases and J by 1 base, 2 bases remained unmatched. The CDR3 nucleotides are TGTGCCAGCAGTTTAGGACTAGCCCGCACAGATACGCAGTATTTT. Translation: CASSLGLARTDTQYF.